This record covers a single T cell receptor beta chain. Its specificity is not known. Cycle 7 day 1, cycle 4 day 1, and baseline were the timepoints at which blood was sampled. This entry comes from a study of OX40 agonist ivuxolimab in advanced cancers. Study-wide background: Clinicians treated patients with ivuxolimab, an agonistic anti-OX40 (CD134) antibody. Enrollees could have had prior anti-PD-1, anti-PD-L1 or anti-CTLA-4 therapy, which about 40% had received.

The CDR3 sequence is 15 residues long. The germline V gene has CDR1 ENHRY and CDR2 SYGVKD. The V and J ends lost 0 bases and 6 bases respectively, with 11 bases between them. Some clones are missing from TCRdb's copy, which holds only in-frame ones; the method was immunoSEQ multiplex PCR. The sample shows about 73,000 clones, under 90% of them seen only once. Notes on the study in general: Expanded clones belonging to CD8+ T cells outnumbered, on average, those of CD4+.

The rearrangement uses TRBV10-3 and TRBJ1-4; D uncertain. The clonotype comes from an adult with an advanced solid tumor such as melanoma, head and neck, liver or kidney cancer. Sequencing used CD4+ or CD8+ T cells sorted from blood, obtained in a trial of the OX40 agonist ivuxolimab. DNA of the CDR3: TGTGCCATCAGTGAGTCCCAGGCCTGGGATGAAAAACTGTTTTTT. Protein: CAISESQAWDEKLFF.